These 2 T cell receptor beta chains came from one sample sequenced in a study of Graves' ophthalmopathy and Graves' hyperthyroidism. CDR3 regions of TCR beta were amplified from RNA transcripts. RT-PCR with HTBI primers came first, then second-round multiplex PCR. One entry per CDR3 protein, called by TCRdb with MiXCR from the multiplex PCR reads. Here the sample spans 210,000 or so distinct CDR3 sequences, about 32% being singletons. Material: peripheral blood. Receptors were obtained from a man aged 50 or older with Graves' ophthalmopathy.

This clonotype was detected once. The chain employs TRBV12-3 or TRBV12-4 and TRBJ1-6, with a tentative D call TRBD1 (5 bases). This CDR3 contains 20 residues. Trimming removed 1 base from V and 2 bases from J, with 21 bases in between. The CDR3 DNA sequence: TGTGCCAGCAGTTTAGGGAGGCAGGGATTTCGTTCGGCCTATAATTCACCCCTCCACTTT. Its translation is CASSLGRQGFRSAYNSPLHF.

This clonotype showed up many times. This sequence joins TRBV6-5 and TRBJ1-6; D is undetermined. The length of the CDR3 is 15 residues. The germline CDR1 and CDR2 sequences are MNHEY and SVGAGI. Trimming left V 0 bases short and J 5 bases short, with 8 bases between. CDR3 amino acids: CASSYSRWNNSPLHF. In DNA form, the CDR3 reads TGTGCCAGCAGTTACTCGAGATGGAATAATTCACCCCTCCACTTT.